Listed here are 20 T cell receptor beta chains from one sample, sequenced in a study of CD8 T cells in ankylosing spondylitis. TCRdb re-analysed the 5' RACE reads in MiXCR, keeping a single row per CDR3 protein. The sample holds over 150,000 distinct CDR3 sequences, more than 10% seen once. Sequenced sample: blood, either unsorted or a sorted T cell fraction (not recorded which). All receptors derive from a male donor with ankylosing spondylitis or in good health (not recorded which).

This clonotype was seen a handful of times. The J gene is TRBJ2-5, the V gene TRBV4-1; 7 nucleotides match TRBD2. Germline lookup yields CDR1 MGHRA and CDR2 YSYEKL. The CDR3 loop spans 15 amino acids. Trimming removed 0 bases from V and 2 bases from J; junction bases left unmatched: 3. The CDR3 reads CASSQEGGEQETQYF. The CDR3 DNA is TGCGCCAGCAGCCAAGAGGGAGGGGAACAAGAGACCCAGTACTTC.

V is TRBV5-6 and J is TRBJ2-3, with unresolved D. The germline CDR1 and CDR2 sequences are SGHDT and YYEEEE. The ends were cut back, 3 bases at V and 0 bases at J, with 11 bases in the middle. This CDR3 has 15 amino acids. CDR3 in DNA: TGTGCCAGCAGCTGGACCCCCGGGAGCACAGATACGCAGTATTTT. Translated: CASSWTPGSTDTQYF.

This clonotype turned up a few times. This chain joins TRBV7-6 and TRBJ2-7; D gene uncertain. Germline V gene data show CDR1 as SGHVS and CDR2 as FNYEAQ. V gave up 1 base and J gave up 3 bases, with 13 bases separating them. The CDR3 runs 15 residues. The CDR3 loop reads CASSLELGQNYEQYF. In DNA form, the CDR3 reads TGTGCCAGCAGCTTAGAGCTCGGCCAGAACTACGAGCAGTACTTC.

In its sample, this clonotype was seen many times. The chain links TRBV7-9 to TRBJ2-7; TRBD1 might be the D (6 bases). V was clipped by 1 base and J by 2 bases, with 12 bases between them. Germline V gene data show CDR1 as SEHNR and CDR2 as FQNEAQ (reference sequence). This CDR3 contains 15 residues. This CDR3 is CASSLGTGPTYEQYF. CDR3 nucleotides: TGTGCCAGCAGCTTAGGAACAGGGCCCACCTACGAGCAGTACTTC.

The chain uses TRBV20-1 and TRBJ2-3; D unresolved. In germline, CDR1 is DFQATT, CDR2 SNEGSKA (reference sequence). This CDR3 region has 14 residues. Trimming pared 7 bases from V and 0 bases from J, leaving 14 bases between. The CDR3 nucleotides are TGCAGTGGCAAGAGCCATCCTAGCACAGATACGCAGTATTTT. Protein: CSGKSHPSTDTQYF.

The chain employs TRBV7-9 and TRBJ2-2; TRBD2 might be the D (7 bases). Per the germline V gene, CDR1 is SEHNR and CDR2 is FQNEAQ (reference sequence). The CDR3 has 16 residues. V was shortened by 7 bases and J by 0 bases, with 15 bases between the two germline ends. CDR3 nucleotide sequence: TGTGCCAGCAACAAGCGGGACACGACGAACACCGGGGAGCTGTTTTTT. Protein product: CASNKRDTTNTGELFF.

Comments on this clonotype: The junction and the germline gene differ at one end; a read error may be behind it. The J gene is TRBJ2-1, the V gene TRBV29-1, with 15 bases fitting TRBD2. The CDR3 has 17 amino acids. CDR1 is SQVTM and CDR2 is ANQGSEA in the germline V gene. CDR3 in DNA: TGCAGCGTCGAAGGACTAGCGGGAGGGCTCGATTACAATGAGCAGTTCTTC. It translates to CSVEGLAGGLDYNEQFF.

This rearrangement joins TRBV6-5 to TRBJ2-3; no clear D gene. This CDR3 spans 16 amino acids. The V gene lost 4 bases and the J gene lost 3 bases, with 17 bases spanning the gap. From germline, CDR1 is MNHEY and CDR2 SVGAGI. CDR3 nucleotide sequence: TGTGCCAGCAGTTCCCGGGCCGAGATTTGGACAGATACGCAGTATTTT. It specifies CASSSRAEIWTDTQYF.

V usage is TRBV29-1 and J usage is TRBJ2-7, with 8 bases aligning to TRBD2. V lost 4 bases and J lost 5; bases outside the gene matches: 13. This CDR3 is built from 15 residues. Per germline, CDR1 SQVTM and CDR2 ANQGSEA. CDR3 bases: TGCAGCGTTGCCTGGGTATCGGGGGGGGCCGACGAGCAGTACTTC. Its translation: CSVAWVSGGADEQYF.

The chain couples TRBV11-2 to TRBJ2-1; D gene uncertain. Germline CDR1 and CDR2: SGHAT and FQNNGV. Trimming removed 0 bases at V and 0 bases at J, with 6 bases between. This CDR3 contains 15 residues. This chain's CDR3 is CASSLEDSSYNEQFF. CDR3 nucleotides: TGTGCCAGCAGCTTAGAGGATAGCTCCTACAATGAGCAGTTCTTC. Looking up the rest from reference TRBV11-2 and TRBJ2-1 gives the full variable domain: EAGVAQSPRYKIIEKRQSVAFWCNPISGHATLYWYQQILGQGPKLLIQFQNNGVVDDSQLPKDRFSAERLKGVDSTLKIQPAKLEDSAVYLCASSLEDSSYNEQFFGPGTRLTVL.

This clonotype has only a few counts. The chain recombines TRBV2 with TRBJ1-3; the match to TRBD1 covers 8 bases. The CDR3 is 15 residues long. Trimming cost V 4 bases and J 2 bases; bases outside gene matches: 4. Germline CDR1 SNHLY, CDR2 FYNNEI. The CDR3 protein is CASSGDRGAGNTIYF. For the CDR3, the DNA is TGTGCCAGCAGTGGCGACAGGGGCGCTGGAAACACCATATATTTT.

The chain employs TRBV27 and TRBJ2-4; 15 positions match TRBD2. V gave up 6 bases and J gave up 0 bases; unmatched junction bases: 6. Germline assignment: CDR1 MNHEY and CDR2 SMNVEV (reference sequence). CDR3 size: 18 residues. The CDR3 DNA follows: TGTGCCAGCAGACCCGGACTAGCGGGAGGGCTAGCCAAAAACATTCAGTACTTC. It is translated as CASRPGLAGGLAKNIQYF.

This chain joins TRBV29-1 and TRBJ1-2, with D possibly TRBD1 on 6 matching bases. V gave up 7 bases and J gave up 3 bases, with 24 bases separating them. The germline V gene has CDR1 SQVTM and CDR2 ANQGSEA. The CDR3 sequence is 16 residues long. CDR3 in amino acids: CSANTWTDGSDYGYTF. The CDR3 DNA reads TGCAGCGCTAACACCTGGACAGATGGGTCAGACTATGGCTACACCTTC.

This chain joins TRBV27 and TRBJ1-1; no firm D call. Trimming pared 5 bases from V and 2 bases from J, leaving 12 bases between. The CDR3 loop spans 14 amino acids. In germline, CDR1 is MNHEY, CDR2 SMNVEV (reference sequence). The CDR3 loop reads CASSPRVGNTEAFF. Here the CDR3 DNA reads TGTGCCAGCAGTCCTCGTGTGGGTAACACTGAAGCTTTCTTT.

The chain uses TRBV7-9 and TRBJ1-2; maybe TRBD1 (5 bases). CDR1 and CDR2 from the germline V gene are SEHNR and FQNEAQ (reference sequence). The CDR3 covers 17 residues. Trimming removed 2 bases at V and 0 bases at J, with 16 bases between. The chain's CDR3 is CASSLSFGTEANYGYTF. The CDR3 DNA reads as TGTGCCAGCAGCTTAAGCTTCGGGACGGAGGCTAACTATGGCTACACCTTC.

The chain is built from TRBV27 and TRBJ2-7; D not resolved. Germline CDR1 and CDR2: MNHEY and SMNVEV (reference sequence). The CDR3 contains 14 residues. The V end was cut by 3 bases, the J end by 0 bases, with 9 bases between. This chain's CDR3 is CASSFAGPSYEQYF. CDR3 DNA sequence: TGTGCCAGCAGTTTCGCCGGGCCCTCCTACGAGCAGTACTTC.

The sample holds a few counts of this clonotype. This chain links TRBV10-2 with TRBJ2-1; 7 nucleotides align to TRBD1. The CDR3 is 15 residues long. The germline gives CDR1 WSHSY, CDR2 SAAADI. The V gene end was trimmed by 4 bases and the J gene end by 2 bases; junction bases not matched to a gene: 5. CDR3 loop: CASSVGQGAYNEQFF. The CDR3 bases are TGCGCCAGCAGTGTAGGGCAGGGGGCCTACAATGAGCAGTTCTTC.

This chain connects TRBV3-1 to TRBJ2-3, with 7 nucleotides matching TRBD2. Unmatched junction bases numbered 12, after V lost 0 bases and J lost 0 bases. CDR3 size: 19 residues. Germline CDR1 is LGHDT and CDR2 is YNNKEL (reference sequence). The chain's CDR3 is CASSQDPGTTETSTDTQYF. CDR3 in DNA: TGTGCCAGCAGCCAAGATCCTGGGACTACTGAAACTAGCACAGATACGCAGTATTTT.

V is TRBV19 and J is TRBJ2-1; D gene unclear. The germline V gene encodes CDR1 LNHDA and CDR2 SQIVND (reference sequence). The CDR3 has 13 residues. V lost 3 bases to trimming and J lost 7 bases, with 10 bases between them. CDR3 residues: CASSMGFWNEQFF. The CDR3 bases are TGTGCCAGTAGTATGGGCTTTTGGAATGAGCAGTTCTTC.

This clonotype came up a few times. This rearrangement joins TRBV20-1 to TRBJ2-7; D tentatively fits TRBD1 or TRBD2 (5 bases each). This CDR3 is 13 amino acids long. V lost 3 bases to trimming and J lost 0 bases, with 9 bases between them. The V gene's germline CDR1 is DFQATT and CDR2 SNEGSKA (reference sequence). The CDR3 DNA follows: TGCAGTGCTAGGGGGGAGAGCTCCTACGAGCAGTACTTC. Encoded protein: CSARGESSYEQYF.